This T cell receptor beta chain was recovered during a study of cytomegalovirus exposure and HLA in healthy donors (dated by TCRdb to between 2016 and 2019). For the study in its entirety: According to an earlier analysis of 550 to 700 of the donors, about 170 million T cells yielded over 100 million unique TCR beta sequences and 276 Gb of sequence data. All discovery cohort repertoires had been generated using a single sequencing platform. Along with the approximately 600-subject first cohort, a separate validation cohort of around 110 different subjects was used. In an earlier analysis of around 540 of the donors, high-throughput TCR beta sequencing was used to judge whether each TCR beta V gene segment behaved as functional or pseudogenic. Roughly five DR-DQ haplotypes were handled as single units for association and clustering because linkage in the cohort was strong. Donor age, sex, ethnicity and CMV serostatus were collected together with the repertoire data. Among roughly 400 genotyped donors of the cohort, an average of roughly 230,000 unique TCR beta nucleotide sequences was sequenced per donor, of which about 18% were non-productive. An early release that covered 500 to 800 HLA-typed donors contained around 330 gigabases of sequencing data and around 80 million unique TCR sequences. A later genetic analysis took genome-wide SNP genotypes for about 65% of the 666 donors and used that subset as a discovery cohort. Rather than using new phenotypic data, the later analysis identified candidate immune exposures from TCR beta sequences and from how often those sequences occurred across donors. A later analysis re-examined previously published TCR beta repertoires from several hundred donors and added high-resolution HLA genotyping to investigate patterns of TCR occurrence. The number of typed donors differed by locus: about 620-630 for A, B, C, DRB1 and DQB1; approximately 540 for DQA1; around 580 for DPA1; and around 490 for DPB1. The study aimed to test whether cataloging public T cell receptors could reveal signatures of past pathogen exposure. To predict cytomegalovirus infection status, the study brought together high-throughput TCR immunosequencing, statistical association of individual TCRs with disease status, and machine learning. The T cell repertoires of 666 subjects were profiled by immunosequencing and related to cytomegalovirus serostatus. Of the approximately 370 genotyped donors, roughly 80% were placed in the genetic ancestry cluster associated with self-reported Caucasian donors. Class I and class II HLA loci were covered by the typing at four-digit resolution.

On this clone itself: Its antigen is still unknown. No clone much larger than this one lies a single base away; base qualities are absent.

Points the paper makes about the study in general: In a later analysis, the rate of TCR association differed among HLA loci, with DRB1 alleles having the most associated TCRs and HLA-C alleles having the fewest. Most CMV-associated TCR beta chains appeared to be HLA-restricted in a later analysis, and the HLA associations seemed to be driven largely by CMV exposure. An earlier analysis of 587 of the donors showed that most TCR beta V segments appeared in productive rearrangements either about 90% or about 30% of the time, which broadly matched IMGT annotations. A later analysis reported that several top co-occurrence clusters appeared linked to parvovirus B19, influenza, CMV and Epstein-Barr virus. In a later analysis, HLA-associated TCR beta chains showed more clonal expansion and lower generation probabilities than non-associated chains that were equally common. It was suggested by the authors that the approach could potentially be generalized to other disease states and immunological phenotypes. In a later genetic analysis, fewer N-insertions in productive TCRs were reported among donors in an Asian-associated ancestry cluster than the roughly 640-donor mean. Because the 87-base-pair reads could not distinguish some IMGT-functional V segments, including TRBV6-2 and TRBV6-3, those segments were excluded. At a false discovery rate of 0.05, a later analysis linked under 20,000 TCR beta sequences to specific HLA alleles. In a later genetic analysis, a missense DCLRE1C variant was associated with V-gene and J-gene trimming of TCR beta chains, and the association was replicated in an independent cohort. Because counts were too low, seventeen rarely observed V segments, including chromosome 9 orphons, were excluded from the earlier analysis of 587 of the donors. A further reported finding was that TCR beta sequences accurately predicted the HLA-A and HLA-B alleles for most subjects in the first cohort. In vitro tests confirmed that three of the cytomegalovirus-associated TCR beta chains recognize cytomegalovirus antigens. Presence/absence analyses assumed roughly uniform sequencing depth across donors, an assumption that may not hold. For the cohort, immune exposure information was limited to CMV serostatus. A total of 164 TCR beta chains were listed by the study as associated with cytomegalovirus. Because HLA typing was unavailable for some donors at each locus, only the typed subset was used in association tests. In both the original and validation cohorts, the classifier was reported to diagnose cytomegalovirus status with high specificity and sensitivity. A group of highly shared sequence variants was considered likely to be a technical artifact of the sequencing pipeline. This cohort had only TCR beta chains sequenced, and the lack of alpha or paired-chain data limited which features could be detected. Correlated functional status among segregating V segments might be attributable to linkage disequilibrium, but an unknown experimental factor could not be ruled out. While some public TCRs were present in many individuals, most TCR sequences turned up only very rarely across donors. Strong co-occurrence of HLA alleles, especially DR and DQ, made assigning TCR associations to individual alleles difficult.

V loses 4 bases at its end and J loses 6 bases; junction bases beyond the gene matches: 3. The CDR3 goes from the cysteine to the phenylalanine over 13 residues. The read is trimmed to its CDR3 DNA, 39 bases read in frame from base 1. The germline V gene encodes CDR1 SGHDT and CDR2 YYEEEE. The cohort consisted of some 670 healthy bone marrow donors. At the time of sampling, every cohort member was nominally healthy, though immune exposures that went unrecorded were likely present. The donor was CMV seronegative and belonged to the group of several hundred seronegative cohort members. Each donor provided a peripheral blood sample, and peripheral blood mononuclear cells were used for TCR beta sequencing. Genomic DNA extraction from the blood cell samples was performed with the Qiagen DNeasy Blood Extraction Kit. Library preparation used the immunoSEQ multiplex PCR assay. A mixture of 60 forward primers for TCR Vbeta segments and 13 reverse primers for TCR Jbeta segments was used in the multiplex PCR. Amplification of the CDR3 region of rearranged TCR beta genes was performed with a multiplex PCR assay on genomic DNA. The amplified TCR beta libraries were sequenced on the Illumina HiSeq System as 87-base-pair reads. In the source study's methods: A later analysis counted some 80 million unique TCR beta chains across the roughly 700 repertoires, and some 12 million of these chains were shared by at least two donors. Raw reads were error-corrected and collapsed into unique sequences by a nearest-neighbor algorithm in which closely related sequences were merged to remove PCR and sequencing errors. V, D and J gene segments were assigned by aligning CDR3 sequences to IMGT reference sequences. For a sequence to be retained, at least a six-nucleotide match to both a V gene segment and a J gene segment was required. Rearrangements were classified as productive when the CDR3 lacked stop codons and remained in frame with V and J, and all other rearrangements were classified as non-productive. CDR3 was defined by IMGT convention, running from the second conserved V-encoded cysteine to the conserved J-encoded phenylalanine. The earlier analysis of roughly 590 of the donors excluded any sequence lacking an unambiguous match to a single V gene segment. An earlier analysis of 587 of the donors classified V segments as functional when productive rearrangements were above 56.7% and as segregating when the standard deviation between donors was above 5%. To diagnose cytomegalovirus status from the catalog of TCR beta chain sequences, a statistical classification framework was built. In a later analysis, TCR nucleotide sequences were compared against IMGT/GENE-DB human TR gene sequences so that V and J genes could be assigned. In a later analysis, CDR3 sequences and most-parsimonious VDJ recombination scenarios were assigned using the TCRdist pipeline. In a later analysis, each TCR beta chain was defined by its CDR3 amino acid sequence together with its V-gene family, and reads lacking a unique V-gene family were excluded. In a later analysis, nearly 600 highly shared, low-generation-probability nucleotide sequences were removed to address suspected cross-contamination and a sequencing artifact. For each public chain, a later analysis derived a clonal expansion index from normalized ranks of inferred template counts within each repertoire. In a later analysis, generation probabilities were computed using a VDJ recombination model fitted to out-of-frame rearrangements, and the results were checked against IGoR. In a later analysis, TCR-TCR, TCR-HLA and TCR-CMV co-occurrence was scored with hypergeometric tests, and a repertoire-size bias correction was applied to TCR pairs. A later analysis estimated false discovery rates by permuting HLA or CMV assignments 20 times. A later analysis grouped co-occurring TCRs with DBSCAN, adding TCRdist sequence similarity when clustering within HLA-allele-positive subsets. Repertoires with fewer than 30,000 or more than 120,000 public chains were left out of co-occurrence clustering, as were about five repertoires with anomalous nucleotide sharing. TCRdb carries this immuneACCESS record with in-frame sequences only. Its versions omit some clonotypes, under half of them owing to an unresolved V gene in the studies checked, with the rest unexplained. That table gives V, J and clone size, and the DNA gave D and trimming. The sample has 170,000 or so clones on record, around 80% of them singletons. Together, the top ten hold around 6% of the sample.

The sequence is built from TRBV5-6 and TRBJ1-2, with 10 junctional bases fitting TRBD1. The sequence was collected from a man in his forties or fifties in good health and CMV-seronegative. Sequenced sample: PBMCs. The nucleotide sequence reads as follows: TGTGCCAGCAGCCGGGGACAGGGGCATGGCTACACCTTC. It is translated as CASSRGQGHGYTF.